The rows below give T cell receptor beta chains drawn from one sample of a study of Graves' ophthalmopathy and Graves' hyperthyroidism. TCRdb recomputed calls from the multiplex PCR reads with MiXCR, one row per CDR3 protein. The profile covers a few hundred thousand distinct CDR3 sequences, with approximately 37% appearing a single time and roughly 4% taken by the ten largest. Sequenced material: peripheral blood or thyroid tissue (not recorded which). These receptors were collected from an adult man with Graves' hyperthyroidism. The CDR3 runs from the conserved cysteine through the conserved F or W. A D gene is named only where the DNA matches it firmly. Size tells how often a clone was seen (once, few, many) or the class of an expanded clone, and some rows leave it out.

NA	NA	TRBV5-1	TRBJ2-3	14	TGCGCCAGCAGCCTGGACGGATTTGGGGATGAGCAGTATTTT	CASSLDGFGDEQYF
NA	few	TRBV2	TRBJ2-6	12	TGTGCCAGCAGTCTCCGGGCCAACGTCCTGACTTTC	CASSLRANVLTF
TRBD1	NA	TRBV29-1	TRBJ2-7	14	TGCAGCGTCCAGGCCCTAGACAGGGTGGGGGAGCAGTACTTC	CSVQALDRVGEQYF
NA	NA	TRBV2	TRBJ2-7	12	TGTGCCAGCAGTCAGGACGGAACCGAGCAGTACTTC	CASSQDGTEQYF
NA	many	TRBV2	TRBJ1-5	15	TGTGCCAGCAGTGAAGTGACAGGTACCAATCAGCCCCAGCATTTT	CASSEVTGTNQPQHF
TRBD1	few	TRBV2	TRBJ2-3	14	TGTGCCACCAACGGACAGGGTTACACAGATACGCAGTATTTT	CATNGQGYTDTQYF
TRBD2	few	TRBV20-1	TRBJ2-2	16	TGCAGTGCTGGAAAGCCTAGCGGGAGGGCCTCCGAGGAGCTGTTTTTT	CSAGKPSGRASEELFF
NA	NA	TRBV7-9	TRBJ1-1	14	TGTGCCAGCAGCTTCCGGGACGTGAACACTGAAGCCTTCTTT	CASSFRDVNTEAFF
NA	few	TRBV28	TRBJ1-3	15	TGTGCCAGCAGTTTCTCTACAGGGTTTGGAAACACCATATATTTT	CASSFSTGFGNTIYF
TRBD1	NA	TRBV15	TRBJ1-5	16	TGTGCCACCAGCAGCCGGGACAGGGGATACAAGCAGCCCCAGCATTTT	CATSSRDRGYKQPQHF
NA	many	TRBV13	TRBJ2-7	16	TGTGCCAGCAGCTTAATAGGTAGCTCCGATACCTACGAGCAGTACTTC	CASSLIGSSDTYEQYF
NA	many	TRBV24-1	TRBJ1-2	12	TGTGCCACCAGTGATTTCGCCGATGGCTACACCTTC	CATSDFADGYTF
TRBD1	few	TRBV7-8	TRBJ2-2	16	TGTGCCAGCAGCCGCGGGACAGGGGGCGACACCGGGGAGCTGTTTTTT	CASSRGTGGDTGELFF
TRBD2	NA	TRBV5-1	TRBJ2-1	17	TGCGCCAGCAGCCAAACTAGCGGGGGGGCCCGGTACAATGAGCAGTTCTTC	CASSQTSGGARYNEQFF
NA	NA	TRBV20-1	TRBJ1-6	17	TGCAGTGCTATAGCGGGACATCTGAGCTCCTATAATTCACCCCTCCACTTT	CSAIAGHLSSYNSPLHF
NA	many	TRBV12-3/TRBV12-4	TRBJ2-2	12	TGTGCCAGCAGTTTTATCGCCGGGGAGCTGTTTTTT	CASSFIAGELFF
NA	few	TRBV7-8	TRBJ1-6	15	TGTGCCAGCAGCTTAGAAAGAGGTAGAGATTCACCCCTCCACTTT	CASSLERGRDSPLHF
NA	many	TRBV20-1	TRBJ2-2	13	TGCAGTGCTAGAGTACCATACACCGGGGAGCTGTTTTTT	CSARVPYTGELFF
TRBD1	NA	TRBV10-3	TRBJ1-3	18	TGTGCCATCAGCAGAGACAGGGGGCGGCATAAACGTGGAAACACCATATATTTT	CAISRDRGRHKRGNTIYF
NA	many	TRBV5-8	TRBJ2-7	14	TGTGCCAGCAGCGCGGAACAGGGCTCGCACGAGCAGTACTTC	CASSAEQGSHEQYF
NA	NA	TRBV18	TRBJ1-2	13	TGTGCCAGCTCACCGAAGGAGTCCTATGGCTACACCTTC	CASSPKESYGYTF
NA	many	TRBV2	TRBJ1-2	15	TGTGCCAGCAGTGATGTCGGGGGATTTAACTATGGCTACACCTTC	CASSDVGGFNYGYTF
TRBD1	many	TRBV6-6	TRBJ1-6	14	TGTGCCAGCAGTCGGACAGGGAGTAATTCACCCCTCCACTTT	CASSRTGSNSPLHF
NA	NA	TRBV20-1	TRBJ2-7	12	TGCAGTGCCAAGCTATGGGGGATCGAGCAGTACTTC	CSAKLWGIEQYF
TRBD2	many	TRBV7-2	TRBJ2-7	16	TGTGCCAGCAGTCCACCTTCCACCCTAGCGGGGGGCGAGCAGTACTTC	CASSPPSTLAGGEQYF
TRBD1	many	TRBV14	TRBJ2-2	14	TGTGCCAGCAGCCAGGACAGGGGAACCGGGGAGCTGTTTTTT	CASSQDRGTGELFF
TRBD2	NA	TRBV24-1	TRBJ2-2	16	TGTGCCACCAGTGACCCGGGACTAGCGGGAGCTGGGGAGCTGTTTTTT	CATSDPGLAGAGELFF
TRBD2	NA	TRBV7-9	TRBJ2-7	18	TGTGCCAGCAGCCGATCACGAATAGCGGGAGTCAGCTCCTACGAGCAGTACTTC	CASSRSRIAGVSSYEQYF
NA	once	TRBV20-1	TRBJ2-7	14	TGCAGTGCGCCATCGTTCGGGAGCATCCACGAGCAGTACTTC	CSAPSFGSIHEQYF
TRBD2	NA	TRBV24-1	TRBJ2-1	18	TGTGCCACCAGTGATTCAGAGGCTAGCGGGATGGCCTACAATGAGCAGTTCTTC	CATSDSEASGMAYNEQFF
TRBD2	many	TRBV29-1	TRBJ2-7	16	TGCAGCGTTGAAGATGTCCCCGGGAGGGGGTCCTACGAGCAGTACTTC	CSVEDVPGRGSYEQYF
NA	many	TRBV20-1	TRBJ1-1	14	TGCAGTGCTAGAGCCACATGGGGTTGGACTGAAGCTTTCTTT	CSARATWGWTEAFF
NA	many	TRBV20-1	TRBJ2-5	14	TGCAGTGCGGCTCACGGGGTTGGGAGTGAGACCCAGTACTTC	CSAAHGVGSETQYF
NA	many	TRBV6-5	TRBJ2-5	13	TGTGCCAGCAAGACGGGGGCTGTGGAGACCCAGTACTTC	CASKTGAVETQYF
TRBD1	few	TRBV5-1	TRBJ2-2	16	TGCGCCACCAAAGATCGCAGGGGGCTAAACACCGGGGAGCTGTTTTTT	CATKDRRGLNTGELFF
TRBD1	many	TRBV12-3/TRBV12-4	TRBJ1-1	13	TGTGCCAGCAGCATGGGGACAGTCACTGAAGCTTTCTTT	CASSMGTVTEAFF
TRBD1	many	TRBV6-2/TRBV6-3	TRBJ1-6	14	TGTGCCAGCAGCCCGACAGGGCAAAATTCACCCCTCCACTTT	CASSPTGQNSPLHF
TRBD1	NA	TRBV10-3	TRBJ1-5	14	TGTGCCATCCAGGGGGCTCACTCCAATCAGCCCCAGCATTTT	CAIQGAHSNQPQHF
NA	NA	TRBV2	TRBJ1-6	11	TGTGCCAGCAGTTTAGAAACACCCCTCCACTTT	CASSLETPLHF
TRBD1	NA	TRBV7-9	TRBJ2-7	15	TGTGCCAGCAGGAATGGGGACAGGGGGGACTACGAGCAGTACTTC	CASRNGDRGDYEQYF
TRBD1	NA	TRBV29-1	TRBJ2-5	13	TGCAGCGTGGACAGGAGCTACAAGGGGACCCAGTACTTC	CSVDRSYKGTQYF
NA	few	TRBV6-5	TRBJ1-2	14	TGTGCCAGCAGTTTCTCAGGGGCCTACTATGGCTACACCTTC	CASSFSGAYYGYTF
NA	many	TRBV3-1	TRBJ2-7	14	TGTGCCAGCAGCCAAGATCCCTCCGATTGGGAGCAGTACTTC	CASSQDPSDWEQYF
NA	NA	TRBV5-1	TRBJ2-3	15	TGCGCCAGCAGCTTAGGCATTACTAGCACAGATACGCAGTATTTT	CASSLGITSTDTQYF
NA	few	TRBV12-5	TRBJ2-6	16	TGTGCTAGTGGTTTGGTATCGGGGGTTGGGGCCAACGTCCTGACTTTC	CASGLVSGVGANVLTF
TRBD1	few	TRBV6-1	TRBJ2-7	13	TGTGCCAGCAGTGGCAGGGGGCAAAACGAGCAGTACTTC	CASSGRGQNEQYF
NA	many	TRBV7-2	TRBJ1-1	20	TGTGCCAGCAGCTTAGTTCTACCAATCCTAAGTACGGGGATGAACACTGAAGCTTTCTTT	CASSLVLPILSTGMNTEAFF
NA	once	TRBV7-8	TRBJ1-5	14	TGTGCCAGCAGAATTAGGACGGGGGTTCAGCCCCAGCATTTT	CASRIRTGVQPQHF
TRBD1	once	TRBV29-1	TRBJ2-2	12	TGCAGCGTTCTTACAGGGGGGGGGGAGCTGTTTTTT	CSVLTGGGELFF
TRBD1	many	TRBV19	TRBJ1-5	16	TGTGCCAGTAGTGGATACTACAGGGGAAGCAATCAGCCCCAGCATTTT	CASSGYYRGSNQPQHF
NA	many	TRBV19	TRBJ1-5	15	TGTGCCAGCCTCTTGACAGGCGGCAGCAATCAGCCCCAGCATTTT	CASLLTGGSNQPQHF
TRBD2	NA	TRBV7-2	TRBJ2-1	17	TGTGCCAGCAGCGCCCGACTAGCGGGGGGGCTTTACAATGAGCAGTTCTTC	CASSARLAGGLYNEQFF